This TCR beta chain was retrieved from a study of blood T cells in healthy people across ages. This CDR3 is 13 amino acids long. Germline V gene data show CDR1 as SNHLY and CDR2 as FYNNEI. A sample-barcoded 5' primer and a J-beta primer mix were used in a second PCR of roughly 6 to 11 cycles. Each CDR3 protein is one row after TCRdb ran MiXCR on the 5' RACE reads. The table shows about 900,000 distinct CDR3 sequences, with around two thirds occurring only once. The receptor's source is a man younger than 45 in good health. Sequencing was done on a sample of blood. The chain has TRBV2 and TRBJ2-5; possibly TRBD1 for D (5 bases). The DNA end is more similar to TRBJ2-7, so the J call may be wrong. The CDR3, as DNA: TGTGCCAGCAGTGATGGGTTAGGGGACGAGCAGTACTTC. It encodes CASSDGLGDEQYF.